Listed here is a single TCR beta chain. Its matching antigen is unknown. The CDR3 is 15 amino acids. Germline trimming cut 3 bases from V and 4 bases from J; bases unmatched to any gene: 6. Germline V lookup: CDR1 SGHAT, CDR2 FQNNGV. Method: immunoSEQ multiplex PCR; TCRdb's copy keeps in-frame clones and lacks some. The sample holds about 26,000 clones; 70% to 85% are singletons and the top ten take 24%. These data belong to a study of siplizumab effects on memory and regulatory T cells. Study-wide findings and caveats: It was never confirmed that proliferating Tregs from siplizumab cultures were suppressive. Both greater diversity than memory cells and a major contribution to the alloresponse seemed to characterize naive T cells. The alloreactive clones that mapped to unstimulated subsets made up only a minor fraction.

For a few donor pairs, CD4+ naive/memory and CD8+ naive/effector-memory/TEMRA unstimulated subsets were also sequenced. The sequencing sample was made of memory CD4+ T cells sorted from blood. The sequence came from a human donor in good health. This chain links TRBV11-2 with TRBJ1-2; 9 bases align to TRBD1. CDR3 region: CASSFNRGHSYGYTF. The CDR3 DNA is TGTGCCAGCAGCTTTAACAGGGGGCACAGCTATGGCTACACCTTC.